The 5 T cell receptor beta chains below come from one sample, sequenced in a study of blood T cell repertoires in COVID-19 (TCRdb year 2020). The library was produced with the immunoSEQ multiplex PCR assay. TCRdb re-hosts the immuneACCESS table, in-frame sequences only. Its copies lack some clones; in the studies checked, an unresolved V gene accounts for under half of them, and the cause for the rest is not known. The sample table contains some 25,000 clones; only one count was recorded for around 93% of them. The top ten clonotypes cover around 2% of the sample. The sample consisted of peripheral blood. These TCRs come from a human donor in a cohort sampled during active COVID-19.

The V and J genes are TRBV19 and TRBJ1-6; D is perhaps TRBD1 (5 bases). The germline V gene has CDR1 LNHDA and CDR2 SQIVND (reference sequence). V was trimmed by 3 bases and J by 7 bases, leaving 16 bases between them. This CDR3 is 16 amino acids long. The CDR3 bases are TGTGCCAGTAGTATCGACAGCCAGGTCGTCAATTCACCCCTCCACTTT. This codes for CASSIDSQVVNSPLHF. Together with reference TRBV19 and TRBJ1-6, the CDR3 gives the full variable domain: DGGITQSPKYLFRKEGQNVTLSCEQNLNHDAMYWYRQDPGQGLRLIYYSQIVNDFQKGDIAEGYSVSREKKESFPLTVTSAQKNPTAFYLCASSIDSQVVNSPLHFGNGTRLTVT.

The genes are TRBV6-2 or TRBV6-3 and TRBJ2-7, with 7 bases identical to TRBD1. V lost 1 base and J lost 3; bases outside the gene matches: 6. Germline V gene data show CDR1 as MNHEY and CDR2 as SVGEGT. CDR3 length: 15 residues. As DNA, the CDR3 is TGTGCCAGCAGTTACTTAACGGGACAGTACTACGAGCAGTACTTC. It specifies CASSYLTGQYYEQYF.

In the case of this clone: Germline and junction disagree at one end, which may indicate a read error. The chain couples TRBV11-2 to TRBJ2-2; 7 bases map to TRBD1. CDR3 length: 14 amino acids. The germline V gene encodes CDR1 SGHAT and CDR2 FQNNGV. As DNA, the CDR3 is TGTGCCAGCAGCCTAGACAGGGTCACCGGGGAGCTGTTTTTT. It translates to CASSLDRVTGELFF.

The rearrangement links TRBV11-3 to TRBJ2-2; 10 bases agree with TRBD2. V was pared by 5 bases and J by 0 bases, with 9 bases of the junction left unmatched. Germline V gives CDR1 SGHNT, CDR2 YENEEA. CDR3 length equals 18 residues. Here the CDR3 DNA reads TGTGCCAGCAGCCTCGGACTAGCGGCATCTGCGAACACCGGGGAGCTGTTTTTT. Protein: CASSLGLAASANTGELFF.

The chain employs TRBV10-3 and TRBJ2-7, with 10 positions matching TRBD1. In germline, CDR1 is ENHRY, CDR2 SYGVKD. With 6 bases clipped from V and 2 bases from J, the junction kept 7 bases outside the gene matches. The CDR3 extends over 15 amino acids. The CDR3 nucleotides are TGTGCCATCAGACTAACCGGGACAGGGGCCTACGAGCAGTACTTC. Translation gives CAIRLTGTGAYEQYF.